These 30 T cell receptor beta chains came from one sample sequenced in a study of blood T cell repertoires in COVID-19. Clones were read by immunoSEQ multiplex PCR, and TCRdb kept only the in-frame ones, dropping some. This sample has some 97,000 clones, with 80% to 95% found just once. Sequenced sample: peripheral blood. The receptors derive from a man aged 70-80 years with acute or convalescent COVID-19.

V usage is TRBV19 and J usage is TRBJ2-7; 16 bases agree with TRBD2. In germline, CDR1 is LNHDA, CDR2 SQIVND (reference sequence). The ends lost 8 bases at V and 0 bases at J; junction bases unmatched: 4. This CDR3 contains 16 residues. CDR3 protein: CASGGTSGGDSYEQYF. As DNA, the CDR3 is TGTGCCAGTGGCGGGACTAGCGGGGGGGACTCCTACGAGCAGTACTTC.

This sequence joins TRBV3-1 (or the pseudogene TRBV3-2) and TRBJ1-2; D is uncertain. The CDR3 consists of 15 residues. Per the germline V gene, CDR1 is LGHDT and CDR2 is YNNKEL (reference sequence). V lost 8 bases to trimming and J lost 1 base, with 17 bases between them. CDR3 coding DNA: TGTGCCAGCGCCCAGACTCTCTCAGTTAACTATGGCTACACCTTC. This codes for CASAQTLSVNYGYTF.

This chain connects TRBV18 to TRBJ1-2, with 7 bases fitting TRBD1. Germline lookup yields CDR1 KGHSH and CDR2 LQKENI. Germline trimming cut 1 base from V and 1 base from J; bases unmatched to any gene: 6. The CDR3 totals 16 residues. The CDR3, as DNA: TGTGCCAGCTCACCACAAACCGGGACAGTTAACTATGGCTACACCTTC. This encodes CASSPQTGTVNYGYTF.

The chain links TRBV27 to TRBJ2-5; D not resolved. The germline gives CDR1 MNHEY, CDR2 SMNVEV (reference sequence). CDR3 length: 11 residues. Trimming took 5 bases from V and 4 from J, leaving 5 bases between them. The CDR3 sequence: CASSNRETQYF. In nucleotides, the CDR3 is TGTGCCAGCAGTAATCGAGAGACCCAGTACTTC.

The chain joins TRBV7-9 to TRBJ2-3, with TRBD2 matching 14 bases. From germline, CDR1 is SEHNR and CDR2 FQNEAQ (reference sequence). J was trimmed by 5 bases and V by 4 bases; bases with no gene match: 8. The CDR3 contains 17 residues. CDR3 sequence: CASSSYGLAGGVDTQYF. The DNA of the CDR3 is TGTGCCAGCAGCTCCTACGGACTAGCGGGAGGTGTAGATACGCAGTATTTT.

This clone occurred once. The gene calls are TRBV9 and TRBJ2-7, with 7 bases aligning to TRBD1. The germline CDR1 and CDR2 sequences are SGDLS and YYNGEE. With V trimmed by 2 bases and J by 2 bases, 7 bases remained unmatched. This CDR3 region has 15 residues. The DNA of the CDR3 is TGTGCCAGCAGCGTCAATGAGGGGGCGGCCTACGAGCAGTACTTC. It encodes CASSVNEGAAYEQYF.

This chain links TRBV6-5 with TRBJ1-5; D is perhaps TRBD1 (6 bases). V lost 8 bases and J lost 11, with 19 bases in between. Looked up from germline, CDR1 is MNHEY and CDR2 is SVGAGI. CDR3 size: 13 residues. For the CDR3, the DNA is TGTGCCAGCTCGACCGGGGGGCGATTCTCCCAGCATTTT. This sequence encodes CASSTGGRFSQHF.

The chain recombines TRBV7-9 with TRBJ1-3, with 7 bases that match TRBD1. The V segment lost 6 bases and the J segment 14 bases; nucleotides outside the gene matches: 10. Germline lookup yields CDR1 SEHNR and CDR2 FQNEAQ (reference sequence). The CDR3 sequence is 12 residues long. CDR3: CASRSDRVRLYF. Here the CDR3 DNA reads TGTGCCAGCAGATCAGACAGGGTTCGCCTATATTTT.

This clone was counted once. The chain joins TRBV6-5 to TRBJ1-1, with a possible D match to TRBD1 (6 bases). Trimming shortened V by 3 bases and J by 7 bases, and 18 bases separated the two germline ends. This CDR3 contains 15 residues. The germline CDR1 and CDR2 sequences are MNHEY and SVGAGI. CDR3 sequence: CASSYTPDRPREAFF. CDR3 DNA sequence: TGTGCCAGCAGTTATACCCCCGACAGGCCCCGTGAAGCTTTCTTT.

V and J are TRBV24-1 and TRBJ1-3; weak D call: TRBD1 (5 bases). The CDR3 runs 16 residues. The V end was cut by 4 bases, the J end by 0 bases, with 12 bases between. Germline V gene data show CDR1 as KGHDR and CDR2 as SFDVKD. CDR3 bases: TGTGCCACCAGTGACCCTACAGGACGCTCTGGAAACACCATATATTTT. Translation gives CATSDPTGRSGNTIYF.

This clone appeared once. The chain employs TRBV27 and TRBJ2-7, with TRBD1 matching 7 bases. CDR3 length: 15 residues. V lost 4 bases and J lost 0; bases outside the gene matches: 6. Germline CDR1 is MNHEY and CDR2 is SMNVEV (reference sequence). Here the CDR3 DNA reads TGTGCCAGCAGTTGGGACAGATTGAGCTCCTACGAGCAGTACTTC. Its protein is CASSWDRLSSYEQYF.

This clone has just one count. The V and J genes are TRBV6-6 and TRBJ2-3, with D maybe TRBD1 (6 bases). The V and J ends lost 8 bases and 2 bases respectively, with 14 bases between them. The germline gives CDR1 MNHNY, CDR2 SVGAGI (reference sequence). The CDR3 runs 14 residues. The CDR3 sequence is CASGWGLNTDTQYF. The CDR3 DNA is TGTGCCAGCGGTTGGGGGCTCAACACAGATACGCAGTATTTT.

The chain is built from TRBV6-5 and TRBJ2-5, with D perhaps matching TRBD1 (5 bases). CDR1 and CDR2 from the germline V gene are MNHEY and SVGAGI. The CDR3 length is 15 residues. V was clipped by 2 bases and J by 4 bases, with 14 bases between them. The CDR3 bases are TGTGCCAGCAGTTACGATTCCCCAGGGCGAGAGACCCAGTACTTC. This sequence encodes CASSYDSPGRETQYF.

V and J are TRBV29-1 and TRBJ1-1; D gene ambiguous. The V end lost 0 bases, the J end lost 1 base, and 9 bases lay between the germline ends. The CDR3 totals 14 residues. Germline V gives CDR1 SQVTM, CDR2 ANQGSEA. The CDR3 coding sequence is TGCAGCGTTGAAGATTTAACAGAGAACACTGAAGCTTTCTTT. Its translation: CSVEDLTENTEAFF.

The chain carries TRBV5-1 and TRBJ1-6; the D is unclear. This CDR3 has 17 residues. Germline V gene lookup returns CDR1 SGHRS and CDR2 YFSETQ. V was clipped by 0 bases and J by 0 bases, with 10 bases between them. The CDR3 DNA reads TGCGCCAGCAGCTTGGTAGCCCGGAGCTCCTATAATTCACCCCTCCACTTT. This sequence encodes CASSLVARSSYNSPLHF.

Here the CDR3 reads CAISTRTSGSTDTQYF. DNA of the CDR3: TGTGCCATCAGTACTCGGACTAGCGGGAGTACAGATACGCAGTATTTT. This chain connects TRBV10-3 to TRBJ2-3; 13 positions agree with TRBD2. The CDR3 has 16 amino acids. V trimming: 5 bases; J trimming: 3 bases; junction bases outside the gene matches: 5. Germline assignment: CDR1 ENHRY and CDR2 SYGVKD.

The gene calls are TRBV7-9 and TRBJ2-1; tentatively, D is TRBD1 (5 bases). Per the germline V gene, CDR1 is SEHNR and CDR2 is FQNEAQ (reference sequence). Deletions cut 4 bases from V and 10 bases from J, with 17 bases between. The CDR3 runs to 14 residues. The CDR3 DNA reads TGTGCCAGCAGCTCTCGGACACCTGAGAGGGAGCAGTTCTTC. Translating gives CASSSRTPEREQFF.

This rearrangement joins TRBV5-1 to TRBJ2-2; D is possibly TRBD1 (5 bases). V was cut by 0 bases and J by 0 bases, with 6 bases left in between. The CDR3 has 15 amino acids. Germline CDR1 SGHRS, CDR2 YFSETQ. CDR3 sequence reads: CASSLATANTGELFF. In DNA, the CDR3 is TGCGCCAGCAGCTTGGCGACAGCGAACACCGGGGAGCTGTTTTTT.

CDR3 protein: CASSGQDNSPLHF. The CDR3 DNA reads TGTGCCAGCAGTGGGCAGGATAATTCACCCCTCCACTTT. This rearrangement joins TRBV2 to TRBJ1-6; no clear D. Trimming pared 4 bases from V and 5 bases from J, leaving 6 bases between. Germline CDR1 is SNHLY and CDR2 is FYNNEI. This CDR3 contains 13 residues.

CDR3 sequence: CASSSGQGRWSTEAFF. For the CDR3, the DNA is TGCGCCAGCAGTTCCGGACAGGGGAGGTGGAGCACTGAAGCTTTCTTT. The rearrangement uses TRBV5-1 and TRBJ1-1; 9 bases fit TRBD1. Germline CDR1 and CDR2: SGHRS and YFSETQ. After removal of 5 bases from V and 4 bases from J, the junction contained 12 bases not matched to a gene. The CDR3 runs to 16 residues.

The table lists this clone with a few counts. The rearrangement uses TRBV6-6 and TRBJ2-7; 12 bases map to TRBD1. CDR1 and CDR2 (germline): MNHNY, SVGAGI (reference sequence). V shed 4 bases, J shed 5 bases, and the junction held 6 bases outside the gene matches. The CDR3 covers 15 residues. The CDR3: CASSSTGTGGDEQYF. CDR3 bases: TGTGCCAGCAGTTCGACCGGGACAGGGGGCGACGAGCAGTACTTC.

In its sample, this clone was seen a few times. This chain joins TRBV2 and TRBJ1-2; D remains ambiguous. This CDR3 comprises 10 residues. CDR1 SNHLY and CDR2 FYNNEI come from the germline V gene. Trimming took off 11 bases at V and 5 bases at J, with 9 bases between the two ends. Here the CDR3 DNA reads TGTGCCGGCACCGAGTATGGCTACACCTTC. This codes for CAGTEYGYTF.

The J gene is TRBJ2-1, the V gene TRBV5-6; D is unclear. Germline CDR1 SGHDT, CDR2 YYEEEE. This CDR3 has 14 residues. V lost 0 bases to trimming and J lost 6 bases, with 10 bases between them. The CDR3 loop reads CASSLVQQSNEQFF. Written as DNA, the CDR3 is TGTGCCAGCAGCTTGGTGCAACAGTCCAATGAGCAGTTCTTC.

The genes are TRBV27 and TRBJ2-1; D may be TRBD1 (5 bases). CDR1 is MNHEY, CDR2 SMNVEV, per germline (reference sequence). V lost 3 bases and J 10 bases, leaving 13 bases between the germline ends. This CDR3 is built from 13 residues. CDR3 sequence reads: CASSFPGYGEQFF. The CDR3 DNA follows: TGTGCCAGCAGTTTTCCAGGGTATGGAGAGCAGTTCTTC.

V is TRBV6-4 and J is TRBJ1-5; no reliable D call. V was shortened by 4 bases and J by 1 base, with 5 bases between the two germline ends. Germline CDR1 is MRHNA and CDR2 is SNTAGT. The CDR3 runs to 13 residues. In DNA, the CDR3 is TGTGCCAGCAGTGCCAGGAGCAATCAGCCCCAGCATTTT. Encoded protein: CASSARSNQPQHF.

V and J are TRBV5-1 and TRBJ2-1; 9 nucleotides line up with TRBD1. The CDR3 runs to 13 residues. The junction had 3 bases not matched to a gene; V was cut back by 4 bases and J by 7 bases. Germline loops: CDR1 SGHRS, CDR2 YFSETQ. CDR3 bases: TGCGCCAGCAGCATTGGACAGGGGAATGAGCAGTTCTTC. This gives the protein CASSIGQGNEQFF.

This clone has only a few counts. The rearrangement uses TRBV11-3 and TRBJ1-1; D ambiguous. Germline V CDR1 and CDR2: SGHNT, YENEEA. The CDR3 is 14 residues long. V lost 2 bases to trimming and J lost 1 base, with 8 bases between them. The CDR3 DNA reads TGTGCCAGCAGCTTATACGGTACGAACACTGAAGCTTTCTTT. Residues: CASSLYGTNTEAFF.

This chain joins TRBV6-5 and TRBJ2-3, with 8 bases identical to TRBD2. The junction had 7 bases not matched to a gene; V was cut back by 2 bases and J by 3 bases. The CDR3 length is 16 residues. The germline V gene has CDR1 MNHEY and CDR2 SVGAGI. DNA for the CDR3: TGTGCCAGCAGTTACGGCCGGGAGGGCACGACAGATACGCAGTATTTT. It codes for CASSYGREGTTDTQYF.

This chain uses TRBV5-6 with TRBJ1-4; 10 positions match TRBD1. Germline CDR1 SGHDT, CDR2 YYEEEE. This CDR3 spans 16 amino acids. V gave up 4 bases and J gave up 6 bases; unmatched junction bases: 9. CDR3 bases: TGTGCCAGCAGCCCATTACCGGGACAGGGGCATGAAAAACTGTTTTTT. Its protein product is CASSPLPGQGHEKLFF.

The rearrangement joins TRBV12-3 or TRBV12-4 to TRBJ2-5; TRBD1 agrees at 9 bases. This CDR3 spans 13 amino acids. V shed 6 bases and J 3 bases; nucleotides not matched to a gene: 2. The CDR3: CASSRTGEETQYF. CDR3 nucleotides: TGTGCCAGCAGCCGGACAGGGGAAGAGACCCAGTACTTC.